This TCR beta chain was identified in a study of T-cell reconstitution after alpha-beta-depleted transplantation in children. TCRbeta library construction was performed incorporating unique molecular identifiers. Via MiXCR, TCRdb re-called the PCR reads, giving one row per CDR3 protein. In the table there are approximately 270,000 distinct CDR3 sequences, almost 10% of which are singletons. The length of the CDR3 is 14 residues. The germline V and J ends were trimmed by 7 bases and 0 bases, with 10 bases remaining between them. Sequencing used PBMCs from the stem cell graft donor, obtained from the stem cell graft. The gene calls are TRBV12-3 or TRBV12-4 and TRBJ2-1, with a weak D call TRBD1 (6 bases). This clonotype was obtained from a human donor who donated a stem cell graft to a child with SCID. The chain's CDR3 is CASTGAPSYNEQFF. The CDR3 region has the DNA TGTGCCAGCACAGGGGCTCCCTCCTACAATGAGCAGTTCTTC.